This T cell receptor (beta chain) was recorded in a study of identical twins. Study-level points and caveats: Diverse VJ usage suggested most zero-insertion clonotypes were not invariant T cells. Modeled out-of-frame TCR alpha sharing in monozygotic twins fell below observed levels. In cord blood, abundant beta clonotypes had fewer insertions; memory showed no trend.

Each CDR3 protein is one row after TCRdb ran MiXCR on the 5' RACE reads. The data hold 400,000 to 550,000 distinct CDR3 sequences, with roughly an eighth observed a single time. This clonotype has a handful of counts. What it binds is not known. Germline V gene data show CDR1 as SGHDT and CDR2 as YYEEEE. The CDR3 loop spans 14 amino acids. V lost 3 bases and J 1 base, leaving 10 bases between the germline ends. The same sample was also studied in work on yellow fever vaccine responses in identical twins.

This clonotype originated in a woman aged 18-29 years in good health. This chain joins TRBV5-6 and TRBJ1-1, with D tentatively TRBD1 (5 bases). The source material was CD4+ T cells sorted from blood. In DNA form, the CDR3 reads TGTGCCAGCAGCTCGGGGACGGAGAACACTGAAGCTTTCTTT. Amino acids: CASSSGTENTEAFF.